A single sample gave rise to the 21 T cell receptor beta chains below, sequenced in a study of somatic mutations in cytotoxic T cells in rheumatoid arthritis. Clones were sequenced by immunoSEQ multiplex PCR, and TCRdb holds only the in-frame ones, with some missing. The table shows 15,000 to 20,000 clones, with roughly 80% occurring only once. Material: CD8+ T cells sorted from blood. These receptors all stem from an adult with rheumatoid arthritis.

A few counts support this clone. The V and J genes are TRBV7-9 and TRBJ1-1, with D perhaps matching TRBD1 (6 bases). The CDR3 totals 11 residues. V was pared by 5 bases and J by 6 bases, with 7 bases between. Germline values: CDR1 SEHNR, CDR2 FQNEAQ (reference sequence). The CDR3 DNA reads TGTGCCAGCAGCCCAGGGGCTGAAGCTTTCTTT. Translating gives CASSPGAEAFF. The variable domain in full, completed from reference TRBV7-9 and TRBJ1-1, reads DTGVSQNPRHKITKRGQNVTFRCDPISEHNRLYWYRQTLGQGPEFLTYFQNEAQLEKSRLLSDRFSAERPKGSFSTLEIQRTEQGDSAMYLCASSPGAEAFFGQGTRLTVV.

The rearrangement uses TRBV27 and TRBJ2-3; tentatively, D is TRBD1 (6 bases). The CDR3 consists of 18 residues. Trimming removed 4 bases at V and 0 bases at J, with 20 bases between. CDR1 and CDR2 from the germline V gene are MNHEY and SMNVEV (reference sequence). DNA of the CDR3: TGTGCCAGCAGTTGGGGGCCGGTAGCCACTTCTAGCACAGATACGCAGTATTTT. It encodes CASSWGPVATSSTDTQYF.

The gene calls are TRBV9 and TRBJ2-1; 7 positions agree with TRBD2. Germline lookup yields CDR1 SGDLS and CDR2 YYNGEE. This CDR3 comprises 13 residues. V lost 2 bases and J lost 9; bases outside the gene matches: 5. CDR3: CASSVPREGEQFF. Written as DNA, the CDR3 is TGTGCCAGCAGCGTTCCCAGGGAGGGTGAGCAGTTCTTC.

The V call is TRBV6-1, the J call TRBJ2-7; 8 nucleotides line up with TRBD1. CDR1 and CDR2 (germline): MNHNS, SASEGT. Unmatched junction bases numbered 2, after V lost 5 bases and J lost 2 bases. This CDR3 has 13 residues. In nucleotides, the CDR3 is TGTGCCAGCAGTAGACAGGGGCCCTACGAGCAGTACTTC. It is translated as CASSRQGPYEQYF.

The chain carries TRBV5-1 and TRBJ2-7; 10 nucleotides match TRBD1. CDR3 length: 13 amino acids. Germline CDR1 is SGHRS and CDR2 is YFSETQ. Unmatched junction bases numbered 4, after V lost 4 bases and J lost 6 bases. This CDR3 is CASSLGQGLEQYF. For the CDR3, the DNA is TGCGCCAGCAGCCTGGGACAGGGGCTCGAGCAGTACTTC.

The gene calls are TRBV6-1 and TRBJ1-4, with a possible D match to TRBD1 (6 bases). This CDR3 has 14 amino acids. Trimming pared 7 bases from V and 6 bases from J, leaving 15 bases between. Germline V CDR1 and CDR2: MNHNS, SASEGT. CDR3 DNA sequence: TGTGCCAGCAAAATCAGGGGATTGGATGAAAAACTGTTTTTT. Translation: CASKIRGLDEKLFF.

The chain couples TRBV4-1 to TRBJ1-1; 7 bases are shared with TRBD1. Trimming cost V 0 bases and J 5 bases; bases outside gene matches: 12. The CDR3 totals 17 residues. Germline CDR1 and CDR2: MGHRA and YSYEKL. The CDR3 nucleotides are TGCGCCAGCAGCCAAGATCGGGCAGGGGGTGATAGGACTGAAGCTTTCTTT. Translation: CASSQDRAGGDRTEAFF.

This chain joins TRBV5-6 and TRBJ1-6; no reliable D call. In germline, CDR1 is SGHDT, CDR2 YYEEEE. Between the trimmed V and J ends, which lost 1 base and 13 bases, there was a span of 6 bases. The CDR3 loop spans 11 amino acids. CDR3 bases: TGTGCCAGCAGCTTGTCCGGCCCCCTCCACTTT. Translation: CASSLSGPLHF.

The chain couples TRBV9 to TRBJ2-1, with 7 bases aligning to TRBD2. The junction had 7 bases not matched to a gene; V was cut back by 1 base and J by 9 bases. Germline assignment: CDR1 SGDLS and CDR2 YYNGEE. The CDR3 is 14 amino acids. The CDR3 protein is CASSVYQAGIEQFF. The CDR3 DNA is TGTGCCAGCAGCGTATACCAAGCGGGGATTGAGCAGTTCTTC.

This sequence joins TRBV6-5 and TRBJ2-1; D gene uncertain. Trimming shortened V by 4 bases and J by 0 bases, and 7 bases separated the two germline ends. Germline V lookup: CDR1 MNHEY, CDR2 SVGAGI. The CDR3 has 14 residues. The CDR3 DNA sequence: TGTGCCAGCAGTTTGGCGAGCTCCTACAATGAGCAGTTCTTC. Amino acid sequence: CASSLASSYNEQFF.

The count of this clone is one. The chain carries TRBV11-2 and TRBJ2-2; the D is unclear. Germline CDR1 SGHAT, CDR2 FQNNGV. CDR3 size: 11 residues. With 8 bases removed from V and 6 bases from J, the gap between germline ends came to 7 bases. CDR3 region: CASLDAGELFF. The CDR3 DNA sequence: TGTGCCAGCCTTGACGCCGGGGAGCTGTTTTTT.

This sequence joins TRBV6-5 and TRBJ1-2, with D unclear. Germline CDR1 reads MNHEY; CDR2 reads SVGAGI. This CDR3 region has 13 residues. Trimming stripped 2 bases from V and 1 base from J, with 5 bases between. The CDR3: CASSYVSNYGYTF. In DNA, the CDR3 is TGTGCCAGCAGTTACGTTAGTAACTATGGCTACACCTTC.

The rearrangement links TRBV20-1 to TRBJ2-7, with D unresolved. The CDR3 loop spans 11 amino acids. V lost 0 bases to trimming and J lost 5 bases, with 5 bases between them. The germline gives CDR1 DFQATT, CDR2 SNEGSKA (reference sequence). The CDR3 sequence is CSARDLDEQYF. The CDR3 region has the DNA TGCAGTGCTAGAGATCTGGACGAGCAGTACTTC.

The V gene is TRBV7-6, the J gene TRBJ2-1; 8 bases align to TRBD1. From germline, CDR1 is SGHVS and CDR2 FNYEAQ. There are 16 residues in the CDR3. The junction had 8 bases not matched to a gene; V was cut back by 0 bases and J by 7 bases. The CDR3 reads CASSLAPGGVLNEQFF. CDR3 sequence (DNA): TGTGCCAGCAGCTTAGCACCAGGGGGCGTTTTAAATGAGCAGTTCTTC.

The chain is built from TRBV25-1 and TRBJ2-1; possible D gene TRBD1, 5 bases. The V gene's germline CDR1 is MGHDK and CDR2 SYGVNS. The CDR3 runs to 15 residues. V gave up 1 base and J gave up 5 bases, with 12 bases separating them. The CDR3 is CASSESAGINNEQFF. The CDR3, as DNA: TGTGCCAGCAGTGAATCGGCAGGGATCAACAATGAGCAGTTCTTC.

The chain is built from TRBV19 and TRBJ2-7; tentatively, D is TRBD1 (6 bases). Germline CDR1 reads LNHDA; CDR2 reads SQIVND (reference sequence). V was shortened by 8 bases and J by 2 bases, with 16 bases between the two germline ends. The CDR3 is 14 amino acids. The CDR3 loop reads CASQTADSPYEQYF. In nucleotides, the CDR3 is TGTGCCAGTCAAACGGCGGACAGCCCCTACGAGCAGTACTTC. Based on the CDR3 plus reference TRBV19 and TRBJ2-7, the full variable domain is DGGITQSPKYLFRKEGQNVTLSCEQNLNHDAMYWYRQDPGQGLRLIYYSQIVNDFQKGDIAEGYSVSREKKESFPLTVTSAQKNPTAFYLCASQTADSPYEQYFGPGTRLTVT.

The V call is TRBV19, the J call TRBJ1-2; no clear D gene. Trimming pared 1 base from V and 1 base from J, leaving 4 bases between. The CDR3 spans 13 residues. CDR1 and CDR2 from the germline V gene are LNHDA and SQIVND (reference sequence). This CDR3 is CASSIGLNYGYTF. The CDR3 DNA reads TGTGCCAGTAGTATAGGACTTAACTATGGCTACACCTTC.

J is TRBJ2-7 and V is TRBV6-6, with 7 bases identical to TRBD1. Germline V gene sequence: CDR1 MNHNY, CDR2 SVGAGI (reference sequence). This CDR3 contains 11 residues. V was pared by 5 bases and J by 5 bases, with 0 bases of the junction left unmatched. CDR3 sequence: CASSTGDEQYF. The CDR3 nucleotides read TGTGCCAGCAGTACAGGGGACGAGCAGTACTTC.

This clone showed up just a few times. The rearrangement joins TRBV7-9 to TRBJ1-1; TRBD1 is a possible D gene (5 bases). Trimming took 5 bases from V and 0 from J, leaving 10 bases between them. Germline loops: CDR1 SEHNR, CDR2 FQNEAQ (reference sequence). The CDR3 contains 14 residues. The CDR3 DNA reads as TGTGCCAGCAGCAATCAGGGTATGAACACTGAAGCTTTCTTT. Protein product: CASSNQGMNTEAFF.

The chain is built from TRBV2 and TRBJ2-3; possible D gene TRBD1, 6 bases. The CDR3 extends over 17 amino acids. With 5 bases removed from V and 0 bases from J, the gap between germline ends came to 18 bases. Germline V CDR1 and CDR2: SNHLY, FYNNEI. The CDR3 bases are TGTGCCAGCAGTCCGGGACAAGGGCTCACTAGCACAGATACGCAGTATTTT. Protein product: CASSPGQGLTSTDTQYF.

J is TRBJ2-7 and V is TRBV27, with TRBD1 matching over 7 bases. The CDR3 covers 14 residues. Looked up from germline, CDR1 is MNHEY and CDR2 is SMNVEV (reference sequence). V lost 5 bases and J lost 2; bases outside the gene matches: 6. The CDR3 DNA is TGTGCCAGCAGTCCGGGACAGTTCACCTACGAGCAGTACTTC. Its protein is CASSPGQFTYEQYF.